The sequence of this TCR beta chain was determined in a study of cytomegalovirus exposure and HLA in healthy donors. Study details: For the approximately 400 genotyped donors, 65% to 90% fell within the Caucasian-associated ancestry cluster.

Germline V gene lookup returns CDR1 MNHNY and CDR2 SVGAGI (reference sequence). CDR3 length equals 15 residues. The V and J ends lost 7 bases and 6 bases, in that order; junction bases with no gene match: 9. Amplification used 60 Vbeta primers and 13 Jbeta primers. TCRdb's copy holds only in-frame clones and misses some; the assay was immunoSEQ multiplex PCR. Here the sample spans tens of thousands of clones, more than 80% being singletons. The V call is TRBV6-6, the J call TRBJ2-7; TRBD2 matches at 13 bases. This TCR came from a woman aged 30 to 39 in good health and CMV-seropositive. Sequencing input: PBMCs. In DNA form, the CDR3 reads TGTGCCAGCACCGCTACTAGCGGGAGGGCGAGCGAGCAGTACTTC. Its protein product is CASTATSGRASEQYF.